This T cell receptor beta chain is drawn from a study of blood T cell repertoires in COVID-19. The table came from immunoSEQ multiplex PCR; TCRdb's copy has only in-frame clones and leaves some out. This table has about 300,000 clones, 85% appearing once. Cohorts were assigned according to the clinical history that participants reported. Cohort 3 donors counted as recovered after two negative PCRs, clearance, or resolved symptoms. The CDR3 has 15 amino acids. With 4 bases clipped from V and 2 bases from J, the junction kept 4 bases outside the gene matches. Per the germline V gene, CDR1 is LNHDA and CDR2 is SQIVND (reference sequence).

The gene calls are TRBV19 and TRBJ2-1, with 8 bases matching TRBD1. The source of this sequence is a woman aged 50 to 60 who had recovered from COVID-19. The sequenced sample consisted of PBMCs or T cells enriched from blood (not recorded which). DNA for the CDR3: TGTGCCAGTAGTAGAACGACAGGGGCCTACAATGAGCAGTTCTTC. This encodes CASSRTTGAYNEQFF. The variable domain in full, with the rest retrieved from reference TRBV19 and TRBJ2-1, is DGGITQSPKYLFRKEGQNVTLSCEQNLNHDAMYWYRQDPGQGLRLIYYSQIVNDFQKGDIAEGYSVSREKKESFPLTVTSAQKNPTAFYLCASSRTTGAYNEQFFGPGTRLTVL.